This TCR beta chain was captured by sequencing in a study of neoadjuvant anti-PD-1 for oral cavity cancer. Noted time point: after neoadjuvant nivolumab, at surgical resection. The CDR3 is made up of 16 amino acids. V was trimmed by 3 bases and J by 6 bases, leaving 17 bases between them. Per germline, CDR1 MGHRA and CDR2 YSYEKL. Sequenced by immunoSEQ multiplex PCR; TCRdb stores in-frame clones only, minus some. The sample has 73,000 or so clones; 70% to 90% are singletons. The receptor comes from a person aged 35-80 years with oral cavity squamous cell carcinoma. The sequencing used PBMCs, collected after nivolumab (anti-PD-1) treatment. The V and J genes are TRBV4-1 and TRBJ2-2; D gene ambiguous. Here the CDR3 DNA reads TGCGCCAGCAGCCATACACCTAGAATTGAGGCCGGGGAGCTGTTTTTT. It codes for CASSHTPRIEAGELFF.